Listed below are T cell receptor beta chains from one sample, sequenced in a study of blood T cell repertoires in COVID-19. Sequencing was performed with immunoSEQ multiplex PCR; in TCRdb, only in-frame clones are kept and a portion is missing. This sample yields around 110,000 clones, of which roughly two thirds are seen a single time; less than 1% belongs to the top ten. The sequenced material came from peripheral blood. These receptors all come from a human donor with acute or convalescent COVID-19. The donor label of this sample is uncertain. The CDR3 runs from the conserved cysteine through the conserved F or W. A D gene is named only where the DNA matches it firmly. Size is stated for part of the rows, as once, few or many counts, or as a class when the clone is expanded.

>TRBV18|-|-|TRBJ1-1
CASSESTNTEAFF
TGTGCCAGCTCGGAGAGCACGAACACTGAAGCTTTCTTT
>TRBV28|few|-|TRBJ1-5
CASGQSNQPQHF
TGTGCTTCAGGGCAAAGCAATCAGCCCCAGCATTTT
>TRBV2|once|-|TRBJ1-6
CASLPDNSYNSPLHF
TGTGCCAGCCTACCTGACAACTCCTATAATTCACCCCTCCACTTT
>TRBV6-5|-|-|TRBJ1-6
CASSGGAITNSPLHF
TGTGCCAGCTCTGGTGGAGCGATAACTAATTCACCCCTCCACTTT
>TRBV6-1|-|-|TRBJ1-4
CASSGGISWTNEKLFF
TGTGCCAGCAGTGGCGGGATTAGCTGGACTAATGAAAAACTGTTTTTT
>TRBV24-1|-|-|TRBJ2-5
CATNRQAGETQYF
TGTGCCACCAATCGGCAGGCCGGAGAGACCCAGTACTTC
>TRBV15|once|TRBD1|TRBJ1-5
CATSRVLGQGIGPQHF
TGTGCCACCAGCAGAGTCTTGGGACAGGGGATCGGGCCCCAGCATTTT
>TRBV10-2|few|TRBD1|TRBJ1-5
CASGLTGDQPQHF
TGCGCCAGCGGATTGACAGGGGATCAGCCCCAGCATTTT
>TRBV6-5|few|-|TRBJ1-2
CASSYMQGRGYTF
TGTGCCAGCAGTTACATGCAGGGCAGGGGCTACACCTTC
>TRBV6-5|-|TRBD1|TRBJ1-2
CATRTGLDYGYTF
TGTGCCACCCGGACAGGGCTGGACTATGGCTACACCTTC
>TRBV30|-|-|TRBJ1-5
CAWSARINQPQHF
TGTGCCTGGAGTGCCAGGATCAATCAGCCCCAGCATTTT
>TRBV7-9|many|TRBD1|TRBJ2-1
CASSLEDRVNEQFF
TGTGCCAGCAGCTTAGAGGACAGGGTAAATGAGCAGTTCTTC
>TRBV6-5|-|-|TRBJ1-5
CASVGAGNSNQPQHF
TGTGCCAGCGTTGGGGCAGGGAATAGCAATCAGCCCCAGCATTTT
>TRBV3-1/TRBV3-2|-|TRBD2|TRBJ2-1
CASSQEGGVYNEQFF
TGTGCCAGCAGCCAAGAGGGGGGGGTCTACAATGAGCAGTTCTTC
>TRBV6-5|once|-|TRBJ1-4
CASSTDRGNEKLFF
TGTGCCAGCTCTACGGACCGGGGTAATGAAAAACTGTTTTTT
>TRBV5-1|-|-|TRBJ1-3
CASSLGTDGNTIYF
TGCGCCAGCAGCTTGGGTACAGATGGAAACACCATATATTTT
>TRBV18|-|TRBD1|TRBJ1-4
CASSPFPGQGNEKLFF
TGTGCCAGCTCACCATTCCCGGGACAGGGTAATGAAAAACTGTTTTTT
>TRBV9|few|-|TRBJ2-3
CASSASERNTDTQYF
TGTGCCAGCAGCGCTAGCGAGCGAAACACAGATACGCAGTATTTT
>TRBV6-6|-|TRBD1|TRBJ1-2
CASSPLGQGPHGYTF
TGTGCCAGCAGCCCCCTGGGACAGGGCCCGCATGGCTACACCTTC
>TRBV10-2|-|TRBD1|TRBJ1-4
CASRTGQGTNEKLFF
TGCGCCAGCAGAACGGGACAGGGAACCAATGAAAAACTGTTTTTT
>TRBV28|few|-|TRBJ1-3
CASKQGRNTIYF
TGTGCCAGCAAACAGGGTAGGAACACCATATATTTT
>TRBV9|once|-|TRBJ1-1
CASSYQGNTEAFF
TGTGCCAGCAGCTACCAGGGGAACACTGAAGCTTTCTTT
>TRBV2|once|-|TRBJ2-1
CASSEWKTGGNEQFF
TGTGCCAGCAGTGAATGGAAGACAGGAGGCAATGAGCAGTTCTTC
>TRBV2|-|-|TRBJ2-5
CASSDVNLEMGTQYF
TGTGCCAGCAGTGATGTTAACCTAGAGATGGGGACCCAGTACTTC
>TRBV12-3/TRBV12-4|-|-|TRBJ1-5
CASTYGSNQPQHF
TGTGCCAGCACCTATGGTAGCAATCAGCCCCAGCATTTT
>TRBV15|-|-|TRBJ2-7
CATSRGRLDSYEQYF
TGTGCCACCAGCAGGGGTCGGCTAGACTCCTACGAGCAGTACTTC
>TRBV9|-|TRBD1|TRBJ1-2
CASRIGTGGIYGYTF
TGTGCCAGCAGGATCGGGACAGGGGGGATCTATGGCTACACCTTC
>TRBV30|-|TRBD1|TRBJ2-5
CAWNGDRRETQYF
TGTGCCTGGAATGGGGACAGAAGGGAGACCCAGTACTTC
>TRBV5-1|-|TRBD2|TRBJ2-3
CASSRLAGEEGTDTQYF
TGCGCCAGCAGCCGACTAGCGGGGGAGGAAGGCACAGATACGCAGTATTTT
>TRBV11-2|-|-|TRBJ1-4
CASSLAQNGGKLFF
TGTGCCAGCAGCCTGGCGCAAAACGGGGGAAAACTGTTTTTT
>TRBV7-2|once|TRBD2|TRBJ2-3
CASSPRRGAGTDTQYF
TGTGCCAGCAGCCCAAGGCGGGGGGCTGGTACAGATACGCAGTATTTT
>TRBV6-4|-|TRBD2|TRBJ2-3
CASSDQAGVTDTQYF
TGTGCCAGCAGTGACCAAGCGGGGGTCACAGATACGCAGTATTTT
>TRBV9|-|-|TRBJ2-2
CASSVMSSFTGELFF
TGTGCCAGCAGCGTAATGTCTAGCTTCACCGGGGAGCTGTTTTTT
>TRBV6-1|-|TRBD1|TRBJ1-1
CASSERQGRNTEAFF
TGTGCCAGCAGTGAAAGACAGGGTAGGAACACTGAAGCTTTCTTT
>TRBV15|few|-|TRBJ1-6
CATSRDRGWSSPLHF
TGTGCCACCAGCAGAGATCGAGGGTGGAGTTCACCCCTCCACTTT
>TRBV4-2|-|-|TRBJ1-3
CASSQETGYGGTIYF
TGTGCCAGCAGCCAAGAAACAGGGTACGGAGGCACCATATATTTT
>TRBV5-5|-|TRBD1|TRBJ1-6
CASSTDRGNSPLHF
TGTGCCAGCAGTACGGACAGGGGGAATTCACCCCTCCACTTT
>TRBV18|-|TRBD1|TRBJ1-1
CASSPPGQGHLSRAFF
TGTGCCAGCTCACCACCGGGACAGGGCCACCTTTCGCGAGCTTTCTTT
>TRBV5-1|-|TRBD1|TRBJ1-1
CASSRIPPGQGSTEAFF
TGCGCCAGCAGCCGTATACCTCCGGGACAGGGAAGTACTGAAGCTTTCTTT
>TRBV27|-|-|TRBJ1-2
CASSLRQEGGIGYTF
TGTGCCAGCAGTTTAAGACAGGAGGGGGGGATCGGCTACACCTTC
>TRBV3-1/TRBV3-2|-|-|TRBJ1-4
CASSARTALNEKLFF
TGTGCCAGCAGCGCCCGGACAGCTCTTAATGAAAAACTGTTTTTT
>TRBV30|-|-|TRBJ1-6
CAWSDRGRVNSPLHF
TGTGCCTGGAGTGATAGGGGCCGGGTTAATTCACCCCTCCACTTT
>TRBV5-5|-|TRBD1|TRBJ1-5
CASSRGQGAGQPQHF
TGTGCCAGCAGCCGAGGACAGGGGGCAGGCCAGCCCCAGCATTTT
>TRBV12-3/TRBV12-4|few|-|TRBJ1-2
CASSLGAGYGYTF
TGTGCCAGCAGTTTAGGTGCGGGTTATGGCTACACCTTC
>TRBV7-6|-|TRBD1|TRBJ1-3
CASSLRAPGQASGNTIYF
TGTGCCAGCAGCCTTAGAGCCCCTGGACAGGCCTCTGGAAACACCATATATTTT
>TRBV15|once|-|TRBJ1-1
CATSRSGVGTEAFF
TGTGCCACCAGCAGATCGGGGGTTGGCACTGAAGCTTTCTTT
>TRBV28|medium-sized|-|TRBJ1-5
CASRRATGKSNQPQHF
TGTGCCAGCAGGCGCGCCACAGGGAAGAGCAATCAGCCCCAGCATTTT
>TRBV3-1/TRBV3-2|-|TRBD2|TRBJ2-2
CASSPRLAGVSGELFF
TGTGCCAGCAGCCCCCGACTAGCGGGGGTATCCGGGGAGCTGTTTTTT
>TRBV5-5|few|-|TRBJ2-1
CASSPVGSSTEQFF
TGTGCCAGCAGCCCCGTCGGTAGTTCAACCGAGCAGTTCTTC
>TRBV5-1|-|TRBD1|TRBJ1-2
CASSPGLPGQGGYGYTF
TGCGCCAGCAGCCCTGGCCTACCGGGACAGGGAGGCTATGGCTACACCTTC
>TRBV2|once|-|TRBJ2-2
CASRGHFTGELFF
TGTGCCAGCAGGGGACATTTCACCGGGGAGCTGTTTTTT
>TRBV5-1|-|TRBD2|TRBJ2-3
CASSRTSGVPDTQYF
TGCGCCAGCAGCCGGACTAGCGGGGTACCAGATACGCAGTATTTT
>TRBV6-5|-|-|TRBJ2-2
CASSSRVRGWELFF
TGTGCCAGCAGCTCTCGGGTCCGTGGGTGGGAGCTGTTTTTT
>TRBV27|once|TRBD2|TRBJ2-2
CASRPGRFANTGELFF
TGTGCCAGCAGACCCGGGAGGTTCGCGAACACCGGGGAGCTGTTTTTT
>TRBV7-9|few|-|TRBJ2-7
CASAGAAHSYEQYF
TGTGCCAGCGCTGGGGCAGCGCACTCCTACGAGCAGTACTTC
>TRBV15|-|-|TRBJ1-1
CATRRGGRPEAFF
TGTGCCACCAGGCGCGGGGGGAGGCCTGAAGCTTTCTTT
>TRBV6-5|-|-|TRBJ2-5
CASKPGGEETQYF
TGTGCCAGCAAACCCGGGGGTGAAGAGACCCAGTACTTC
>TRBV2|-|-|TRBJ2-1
CASRRGGHNEQFF
TGTGCCAGCCGGAGAGGAGGCCACAATGAGCAGTTCTTC
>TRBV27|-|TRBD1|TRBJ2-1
CASSLRTGSSYNEQFF
TGTGCCAGCAGTTTAAGGACAGGGAGCTCCTACAATGAGCAGTTCTTC